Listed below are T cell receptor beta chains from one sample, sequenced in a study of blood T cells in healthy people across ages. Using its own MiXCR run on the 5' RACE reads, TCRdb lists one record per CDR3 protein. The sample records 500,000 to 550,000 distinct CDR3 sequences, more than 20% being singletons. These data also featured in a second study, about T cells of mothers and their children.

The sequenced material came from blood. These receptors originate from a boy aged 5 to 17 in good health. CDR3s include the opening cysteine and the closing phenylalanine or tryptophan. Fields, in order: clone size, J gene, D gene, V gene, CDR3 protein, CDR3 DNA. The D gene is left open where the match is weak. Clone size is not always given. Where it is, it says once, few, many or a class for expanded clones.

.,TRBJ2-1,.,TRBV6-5,CASSYSTRTHEQFF,TGTGCCAGCAGTTACTCAACCAGAACCCATGAGCAGTTCTTC
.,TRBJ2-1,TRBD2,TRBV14,CASSQAGGLAIEQFF,TGTGCCAGCAGCCAAGCTGGAGGACTAGCGATTGAGCAGTTCTTC
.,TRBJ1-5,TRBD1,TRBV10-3,CAISEAGTGVLGSNQPQRF,TGTGCCATCAGTGAGGCCGGGACAGGGGTCTTAGGGAGCAATCAGCCCCAGCGTTTT
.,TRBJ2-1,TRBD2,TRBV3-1,CASSPEGLAAYNEQFF,TGTGCCAGCAGCCCGGAAGGGCTAGCGGCCTACAATGAGCAGTTCTTC
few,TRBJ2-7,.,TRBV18,CASSPPTRDGYEQYF,TGTGCCAGCTCACCACCTACCAGGGATGGCTACGAGCAGTACTTC
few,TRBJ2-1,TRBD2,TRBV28,CASSLFPTSGYNEQFF,TGTGCCAGCAGTTTATTCCCAACTAGCGGCTACAATGAGCAGTTCTTC
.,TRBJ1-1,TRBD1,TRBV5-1,CASSLGDRSTMNTEAFF,TGCGCCAGCAGCTTGGGGGACAGGTCCACTATGAACACTGAAGCTTTCTTT
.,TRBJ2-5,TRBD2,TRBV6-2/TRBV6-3,CASSTSSGAKVYEQCF,TGTGCCAGCAGTACCAGTAGCGGGGCGAAGGTATACGAGCAGTGCTTC
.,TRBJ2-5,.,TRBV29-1,CIVLQGSTETQYF,TGCATCGTTCTACAGGGTAGTACGGAGACCCAGTACTTC
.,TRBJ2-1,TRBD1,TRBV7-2,CASSPHRRTGGGYNEQFF,TGTGCCAGCAGCCCCCATAGAAGGACAGGGGGAGGGTACAATGAGCAGTTCTTC
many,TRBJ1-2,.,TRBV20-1,CSAPVPGRNYGYTF,TGCAGTGCTCCCGTTCCAGGCAGAAACTATGGCTACACCTTC
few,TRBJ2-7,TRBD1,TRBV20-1,CSARDLTGVGSYEQYF,TGCAGTGCTAGAGATCTCACAGGGGTGGGTTCTTACGAGCAGTACTTC
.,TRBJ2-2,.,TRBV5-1,CASSLPDTNPTGELFF,TGCGCCAGCAGCTTGCCGGACACGAACCCCACCGGGGAGCTGTTTTTT
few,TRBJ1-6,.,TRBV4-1,CASSQEELMRSKGNSPLHF,TGCGCCAGCAGCCAAGAGGAACTGATGAGGAGTAAGGGAAATTCACCCCTCCACTTT
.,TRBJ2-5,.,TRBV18,CASSLGRVGTEETQYF,TGTGCCAGCAGCTTAGGCAGGGTGGGGACGGAGGAGACCCAGTACTTC
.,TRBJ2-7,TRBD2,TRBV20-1,CSARDSRTSGYYEQYF,TGCAGTGCTCGCGACTCAAGGACTAGCGGGTACTACGAGCAGTACTTC
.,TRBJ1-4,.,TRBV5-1,CASSLEPGSGEKLFF,TGCGCCAGCAGCTTGGAGCCTGGGTCGGGAGAAAAACTGTTTTTT
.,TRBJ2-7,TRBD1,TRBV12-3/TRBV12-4,CASTPGWGQGIREQYF,TGTGCCAGCACTCCCGGGTGGGGACAGGGAATTCGCGAGCAGTACTTC
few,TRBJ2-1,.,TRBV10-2,CASSEPAGEYNEQFF,TGCGCCAGCAGTGAGCCCGCGGGCGAGTACAATGAGCAGTTCTTC
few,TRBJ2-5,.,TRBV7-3,CASSGGAQETQYF,TGTGCCAGCAGCGGGGGGGCCCAAGAGACCCAGTACTTC
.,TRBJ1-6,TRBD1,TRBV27,CASSAGQYNSPLHF,TGTGCCAGCAGTGCGGGACAGTATAATTCACCCCTCCACTTT
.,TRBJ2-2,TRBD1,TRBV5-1,CASSSPRGLAGELFF,TGCGCCAGCAGCTCCCCCAGGGGGCTCGCCGGGGAGCTGTTTTTT
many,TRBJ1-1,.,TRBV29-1,CSVMTVMNTEAFF,TGCAGTGTTATGACAGTGATGAACACTGAAGCTTTCTTT